This T cell receptor beta chain comes out of a study of cytomegalovirus exposure and HLA in healthy donors. The CDR3 runs to 16 residues. Losses at the gene ends were 6 bases for V and 3 bases for J; bases not matched to a gene: 7. Germline loops: CDR1 MDHEN, CDR2 SYDVKM. The PCR made use of 60 Vbeta and 13 Jbeta primers. The table came from immunoSEQ multiplex PCR; TCRdb's copy has only in-frame clones and leaves some out. The sample gives some 130,000 clones, approximately 81% of which show up once; roughly 7.2% is in the top ten. V is TRBV28 and J is TRBJ2-7; TRBD2 agrees at 14 bases. This sequence was found in a male donor in good health and CMV-seronegative. The sequenced sample consisted of PBMCs. This chain's CDR3 is CASSQGLAGVVYEQYF. The CDR3 region has the DNA TGTGCCAGCAGCCAGGGACTAGCGGGAGTCGTCTACGAGCAGTACTTC.